This is a list of T cell receptor beta chains from one sample in a study of blood T cell repertoires in COVID-19. The method was immunoSEQ multiplex PCR; TCRdb's version includes in-frame clones alone and lacks a portion of them. The sample gives roughly 230,000 clones, 83% of which show up once; approximately 7% is in the top ten. The material sequenced was peripheral blood. The origin of the receptors is a woman aged 50 to 65 with acute or convalescent COVID-19. The CDR3 runs from the conserved cysteine through the conserved F or W. A D gene is named only where the DNA matches it firmly. For some rows the clone size is stated as once, few or many, or as a class when expanded; others skip it.

D: -
size: -
J: TRBJ1-4
V: TRBV3-1/TRBV3-2
DNA: TGTGCCAGCAGCCAACCAGCAACTAATGAAAAACTGTTTTTT
CDR3: CASSQPATNEKLFF

D: TRBD2
size: -
J: TRBJ2-5
V: TRBV5-4
DNA: TGTGCCAGCAGCTTGGATATAGCGGGGGGCCCACAAGAGACCCAGTACTTC
CDR3: CASSLDIAGGPQETQYF

D: TRBD1
size: -
J: TRBJ1-1
V: TRBV4-1
DNA: TGCGCCAGCAGCCAAGCAGACAGGGTAAACACTGAAGCTTTCTTT
CDR3: CASSQADRVNTEAFF

D: TRBD1
size: -
J: TRBJ2-4
V: TRBV5-1
DNA: TGCGCCAGCAGATGGGACAGCAAAAACATTCAGTACTTC
CDR3: CASRWDSKNIQYF

D: TRBD2
size: -
J: TRBJ2-2
V: TRBV19
DNA: TGTGCCAGCGCCACTCCGGTGGGGGGGACCGGGGAGCTGTTTTTT
CDR3: CASATPVGGTGELFF

D: TRBD1
size: -
J: TRBJ1-2
V: TRBV4-2
DNA: TGTGCCAGCAGCCCTCGACAGGGGATAAGGGGCTACACCTTC
CDR3: CASSPRQGIRGYTF

D: TRBD1
size: -
J: TRBJ2-1
V: TRBV7-2
DNA: TGTGCCAGCAGCTCGGCACAGGGGGCCTACAATGAGCAGTTCTTC
CDR3: CASSSAQGAYNEQFF

D: TRBD1
size: -
J: TRBJ1-4
V: TRBV11-2
DNA: TGTGCCAGCAGCCGCGGACAGGGTCATGCAACTAATGAAAAACTGTTTTTT
CDR3: CASSRGQGHATNEKLFF

D: -
size: -
J: TRBJ1-1
V: TRBV19
DNA: TGTGCCAGTAGTGAAGGGGTAGCTGACACTGAAGCTTTCTTT
CDR3: CASSEGVADTEAFF

D: TRBD1
size: few
J: TRBJ1-2
V: TRBV7-9
DNA: TGTGCCAGCAGCTCCCGACAGGGCTTCTCCTCCGGCTACACCTTC
CDR3: CASSSRQGFSSGYTF

D: -
size: -
J: TRBJ1-3
V: TRBV16
DNA: TGTGCCAGCAGCCAATACGGGGGATCTGGAAACACCATATATTTT
CDR3: CASSQYGGSGNTIYF

D: -
size: -
J: TRBJ1-2
V: TRBV28
DNA: TGTGCCAGCAGTTTAAGGAGGCAGGGGACCTATGGCTACACCTTC
CDR3: CASSLRRQGTYGYTF

D: -
size: -
J: TRBJ2-2
V: TRBV15
DNA: TGTGCCACCAGCAGGAGAACAGGGCCCGGGGAGCTGTTTTTT
CDR3: CATSRRTGPGELFF

D: TRBD2
size: -
J: TRBJ2-2
V: TRBV5-1
DNA: TGCGCCAGCACCGCCTCCGGGACTACGAACACCGGGGAGCTGTTTTTT
CDR3: CASTASGTTNTGELFF

D: TRBD1
size: -
J: TRBJ2-7
V: TRBV6-5
DNA: TGTGCCAGCAGTTCGGGACAGCCTAGTCACGAGCAGTACTTC
CDR3: CASSSGQPSHEQYF

D: TRBD2
size: -
J: TRBJ2-7
V: TRBV6-2/TRBV6-3
DNA: TGTGCCAGCAGTTTCCCGACTAGCGGGAGCCACGAGCAGTACTTC
CDR3: CASSFPTSGSHEQYF

D: -
size: -
J: TRBJ2-5
V: TRBV7-6
DNA: TGTGCCAGCAGCCCCGGTCCAGGGCGGGAGACCCAGTACTTC
CDR3: CASSPGPGRETQYF

D: -
size: -
J: TRBJ2-1
V: TRBV7-9
DNA: TGTGCCAGCAGCTTAGGGACTAACAACTACAATGAGCAGTTCTTC
CDR3: CASSLGTNNYNEQFF

D: -
size: few
J: TRBJ1-3
V: TRBV2
DNA: TGTGCCAGCAGTGAAACAGGGCCCTCTGGAAACACCATATATTTT
CDR3: CASSETGPSGNTIYF

D: TRBD2
size: -
J: TRBJ2-5
V: TRBV19
DNA: TGTGCCAGTAGTATTGGCGGGGGGGCGGGAGAGACCCAGTACTTC
CDR3: CASSIGGGAGETQYF

D: TRBD1
size: -
J: TRBJ2-7
V: TRBV5-1
DNA: TGCGCCAGCAGCTCAGGACAGGGGGCGGCCTACGAGCAGTACTTC
CDR3: CASSSGQGAAYEQYF

D: -
size: few
J: TRBJ1-4
V: TRBV7-8
DNA: TGTGCCAGCATGCGCAGGGAGGGCGCTAATGAAAAACTGTTTTTT
CDR3: CASMRREGANEKLFF